This record covers a single T cell receptor beta chain. Antigen: not known. The data derive from a study of OX40 agonist ivuxolimab in advanced cancers. Study background: Patients received ivuxolimab, an intravenous treatment, every 2 weeks at 0.01 to 10 mg/kg.

Profiled with immunoSEQ multiplex PCR; TCRdb holds only in-frame clones, not every one. The sample shows fewer than 55,000 clones, approximately 78% of them seen only once. Overall study results and limits: Individuals who were partial responders at 0.1-3.0 mg/kg had clonal expansion that ranked among the lowest.

The germline gives CDR1 LNHDA, CDR2 SQIVND (reference sequence). CDR3 length: 16 amino acids. V lost 7 bases to trimming and J lost 4 bases, with 23 bases between them. The specimen comprised CD4+ or CD8+ T cells sorted from blood, sampled in a trial of the OX40 agonist ivuxolimab. The chain uses TRBV19 and TRBJ2-7, with D possibly TRBD2 on 6 matching bases. The clonotype originates from an adult with an advanced solid tumor such as melanoma, head and neck, liver or kidney cancer. CDR3 region: CASIQGRRDRIYEQYF. CDR3 coding DNA: TGTGCCAGTATCCAAGGCAGGCGGGACCGCATATACGAGCAGTACTTC.